This entry lists 29 T cell receptor beta chains sequenced from one sample in a study of blood T cell repertoires in COVID-19. Measured with immunoSEQ multiplex PCR; TCRdb has only the in-frame clones, and not every one. The sample includes over 200,000 clones, 70% to 90% of them seen just once. Sequencing was performed on peripheral blood. Receptor source: a man over 45 with COVID-19, enrolled during active disease.

This chain uses TRBV27 with TRBJ2-1; 12 positions match TRBD2. Trimming removed 6 bases from V and 4 bases from J; junction bases left unmatched: 7. The CDR3 is 16 amino acids. The germline V gene encodes CDR1 MNHEY and CDR2 SMNVEV (reference sequence). The CDR3 reads CASRALAGGQYNEQFF. CDR3 coding DNA: TGTGCCAGCAGGGCACTAGCGGGAGGACAGTACAATGAGCAGTTCTTC.

The chain has TRBV9 and TRBJ1-2; D might be TRBD1 (5 bases). The CDR3 loop spans 15 amino acids. V was cut by 2 bases and J by 0 bases, with 11 bases left in between. Germline values: CDR1 SGDLS, CDR2 YYNGEE. CDR3 bases: TGTGCCAGCAGCGTTTTCAGGGAAACTAACTATGGCTACACCTTC. It encodes CASSVFRETNYGYTF.

The chain joins TRBV7-9 to TRBJ2-5, with a tentative D call TRBD2 (6 bases). Per germline, CDR1 SEHNR and CDR2 FQNEAQ (reference sequence). CDR3 size: 16 residues. V was clipped by 2 bases and J by 3 bases, with 16 bases between them. The CDR3: CASSLRRGVAEETQYF. CDR3 nucleotide sequence: TGTGCCAGCAGCTTACGACGCGGGGTAGCGGAAGAGACCCAGTACTTC.

The rearrangement links TRBV3-1 (or the pseudogene TRBV3-2) to TRBJ2-3; 7 positions match TRBD2. Germline V gene lookup returns CDR1 LGHDT and CDR2 YNNKEL (reference sequence). V shed 0 bases, J shed 7 bases, and the junction held 13 bases outside the gene matches. The CDR3 is 17 amino acids. This CDR3 reads CASSQDPERDLRNTQYF. CDR3 coding DNA: TGTGCCAGCAGCCAAGATCCAGAGCGGGATCTTCGGAATACGCAGTATTTT.

The V call is TRBV10-3, the J call TRBJ1-4; no clear D gene. Germline loops: CDR1 ENHRY, CDR2 SYGVKD. Trimming took 11 bases from V and 1 from J, leaving 14 bases between them. The CDR3 runs 14 residues. CDR3 residues: CASRPTETNEKLFF. The CDR3 DNA is TGTGCCTCCCGCCCGACTGAAACTAATGAAAAACTGTTTTTT.

CDR3 DNA sequence: TGTGCCAGCAGGCTACAGGGGGCGGACACCGGGGAGCTGTTTTTT. Protein product: CASRLQGADTGELFF. V is TRBV6-5 and J is TRBJ2-2; 9 bases line up with TRBD1. V lost 6 bases and J lost 3; bases outside the gene matches: 5. The CDR3 totals 15 residues. Per the germline V gene, CDR1 is MNHEY and CDR2 is SVGAGI.

The rearrangement joins TRBV12-3 or TRBV12-4 to TRBJ2-3; possibly TRBD2 for D (6 bases). Trimming stripped 1 base from V and 5 bases from J, with 7 bases between. This CDR3 comprises 13 residues. The CDR3 loop is CASSLGGEDTQYF. Here the CDR3 DNA reads TGTGCCAGCAGTTTAGGGGGGGAAGATACGCAGTATTTT.

V gene TRBV7-2 combines with J gene TRBJ1-5; no clear D gene. The CDR3 has 15 residues. V was cut by 1 base and J by 1 base, with 8 bases left in between. Per the germline V gene, CDR1 is SGHTA and CDR2 is FQGNSA. The CDR3 protein is CASSLGRYSNQPQHF. CDR3 DNA sequence: TGTGCCAGCAGCTTAGGGAGATACAGCAATCAGCCCCAGCATTTT.

This clone has more than one count but fewer than ten. The chain combines TRBV19 with TRBJ1-5; D is unclear. Germline V lookup: CDR1 LNHDA, CDR2 SQIVND (reference sequence). The CDR3 is made up of 15 amino acids. Between the trimmed V and J ends, which lost 4 bases and 1 base, there was a span of 11 bases. The CDR3, as DNA: TGTGCCAGTAGTACGGAACAGCTGAGCAATCAGCCCCAGCATTTT. Translating gives CASSTEQLSNQPQHF.

The chain joins TRBV7-2 to TRBJ2-3, with D tentatively TRBD2 (6 bases). V lost 2 bases to trimming and J lost 6 bases, with 21 bases between them. The CDR3 runs 17 residues. Germline-derived CDR1 and CDR2 are SGHTA and FQGNSA. CDR3 amino acids: CASSLRRVGIGGDTQYF. As DNA, the CDR3 is TGTGCCAGCAGCTTAAGGAGGGTCGGAATAGGCGGGGATACGCAGTATTTT.

The rearrangement links TRBV3-1 (or the pseudogene TRBV3-2) to TRBJ2-5, with 9 nucleotides matching TRBD2. Germline V lookup: CDR1 LGHDT, CDR2 YNNKEL (reference sequence). Germline trimming cut 4 bases from V and 5 bases from J; bases unmatched to any gene: 14. This CDR3 has 17 amino acids. CDR3 coding DNA: TGTGCCAGCAGCCGATTAGCGGGAGAGGATGGTGGGGAGACCCAGTACTTC. It encodes CASSRLAGEDGGETQYF.

The rearrangement joins TRBV19 to TRBJ2-1; 11 bases align to TRBD2. Germline CDR1 is LNHDA and CDR2 is SQIVND (reference sequence). V lost 6 bases and J lost 9; bases outside the gene matches: 7. The CDR3 totals 14 residues. CDR3 loop: CASRLAGGNVEQFF. In DNA, the CDR3 is TGTGCCAGTAGGTTAGCGGGAGGGAATGTTGAGCAGTTCTTC. Complete variable domain (other parts from reference TRBV19 and TRBJ2-1): DGGITQSPKYLFRKEGQNVTLSCEQNLNHDAMYWYRQDPGQGLRLIYYSQIVNDFQKGDIAEGYSVSREKKESFPLTVTSAQKNPTAFYLCASRLAGGNVEQFFGPGTRLTVL.

This chain links TRBV14 with TRBJ2-2, with 11 nucleotides matching TRBD2. V lost 1 base, J lost 4 bases, and 8 bases stayed unmatched. The germline V gene encodes CDR1 SGHDN and CDR2 FVKESK. The CDR3 is made up of 18 amino acids. For the CDR3, the DNA is TGTGCCAGCAGCCAAGGGAGACTAGCGGGGCGGATCACCGGGGAGCTGTTTTTT. This encodes CASSQGRLAGRITGELFF.

This chain uses TRBV3-1 (or the pseudogene TRBV3-2) with TRBJ1-6; D not certain. The CDR3 totals 13 residues. The germline gives CDR1 LGHDT, CDR2 YNNKEL (reference sequence). V lost 0 bases and J 7 bases, leaving 4 bases between the germline ends. The chain's CDR3 is CASSQEENSPLHF. DNA for the CDR3: TGTGCCAGCAGCCAAGAGGAGAATTCACCCCTCCACTTT.

This chain connects TRBV14 to TRBJ2-7, with 7 bases that match TRBD1. The trim removed 1 base at V and 1 base at J, leaving 4 bases unmatched. Looked up from germline, CDR1 is SGHDN and CDR2 is FVKESK. CDR3 length equals 15 residues. The CDR3 here is CASSQGTGYSYEQYF. CDR3 nucleotides: TGTGCCAGCAGCCAAGGGACAGGATATTCCTACGAGCAGTACTTC.

This sequence joins TRBV7-2 and TRBJ2-7, with D possibly being TRBD1 (5 bases). Between the trimmed V and J ends, which lost 1 base and 5 bases, there was a span of 9 bases. Per germline, CDR1 SGHTA and CDR2 FQGNSA. CDR3 length equals 13 residues. The CDR3 region is CASSLEGVNEQYF. The CDR3 nucleotides are TGTGCCAGCAGCTTAGAAGGGGTCAACGAGCAGTACTTC.

The chain employs TRBV7-2 and TRBJ1-6, with 7 bases lining up with TRBD1. Germline V gives CDR1 SGHTA, CDR2 FQGNSA. V shed 5 bases, J shed 8 bases, and the junction held 15 bases outside the gene matches. The CDR3 sequence is 17 residues long. CDR3 sequence (DNA): TGTGCCAGCAGCCAACTCGCCCCGGGAGGGGGCCATTCACCCCTCCACTTT. Its translation is CASSQLAPGGGHSPLHF.

The J gene is TRBJ2-1, the V gene TRBV5-4; 10 nucleotides align to TRBD2. Germline V CDR1 and CDR2: SGHNT, YYREEE (reference sequence). V was pared by 0 bases and J by 9 bases, with 6 bases of the junction left unmatched. CDR3 length: 15 residues. The CDR3 nucleotides are TGTGCCAGCAGCTTGGGCCTAGCGGGAGCCCGTGAGCAGTTCTTC. This encodes CASSLGLAGAREQFF.

This clone was seen once. The chain has TRBV7-9 and TRBJ2-3; TRBD2 is a possible D gene (6 bases). There are 15 residues in the CDR3. CDR1 SEHNR and CDR2 FQNEAQ come from the germline V gene (reference sequence). V lost 5 bases to trimming and J lost 2 bases, with 14 bases between them. CDR3 in amino acids: CASSNQAGITDTQYF. CDR3 nucleotides: TGTGCCAGCAGCAACCAAGCGGGCATCACAGATACGCAGTATTTT.

The chain links TRBV6-2 or TRBV6-3 to TRBJ2-4; the D gene is possibly TRBD2 (6 bases). The CDR3 contains 16 residues. Germline V gene data show CDR1 as MNHEY and CDR2 as SVGEGT. Trimming removed 2 bases at V and 5 bases at J, with 16 bases between. The CDR3 DNA is TGTGCCAGCAGTTACAGGCTCGCGGGGCCTGAAAACATTCAGTACTTC. This translates into CASSYRLAGPENIQYF.

The chain links TRBV11-2 to TRBJ1-2; possible D gene TRBD1, 5 bases. Germline-derived CDR1 and CDR2 are SGHAT and FQNNGV. With 6 bases removed from V and 2 bases from J, the gap between germline ends came to 10 bases. The CDR3 spans 13 residues. The CDR3 DNA reads as TGTGCCAGCAGTCCGGACACGAACTATGGCTACACCTTC. It codes for CASSPDTNYGYTF.

V is TRBV15 and J is TRBJ1-5; D unclear. Per the germline V gene, CDR1 is LNHNV and CDR2 is YYDKDF (reference sequence). The CDR3 length is 14 residues. V gave up 5 bases and J gave up 7 bases, with 15 bases separating them. The DNA for the CDR3 is TGTGCCACCAGCCTTACAAGCGAGGGACAGCCCCAGCATTTT. Residues: CATSLTSEGQPQHF. Full variable domain (outside the CDR3, taken from reference TRBV15 and TRBJ1-5): DAMVIQNPRYQVTQFGKPVTLSCSQTLNHNVMYWYQQKSSQAPKLLFHYYDKDFNNEADTPDNFQSRRPNTSFCFLDIRSPGLGDTAMYLCATSLTSEGQPQHFGDGTRLSIL.

This clone was observed a single time. The V and J genes are TRBV9 and TRBJ2-1; TRBD2 matches 10 bases. The germline V gene has CDR1 SGDLS and CDR2 YYNGEE. V trimming: 0 bases; J trimming: 0 bases; junction bases outside the gene matches: 3. The CDR3 is 17 residues long. CDR3 residues: CASSVGTSGPSYNEQFF. Here the CDR3 DNA reads TGTGCCAGCAGCGTAGGGACTAGCGGACCCTCCTACAATGAGCAGTTCTTC.

The gene calls are TRBV7-2 and TRBJ2-2; tentative D call: TRBD2 (6 bases). V shed 1 base and J shed 4 bases, with 16 bases lying between them. CDR3 size: 17 residues. The germline gives CDR1 SGHTA, CDR2 FQGNSA. CDR3 nucleotides: TGTGCCAGCAGCTTAGTGAAGTCGCGGGGAGTCACCGGGGAGCTGTTTTTT. Translating gives CASSLVKSRGVTGELFF. The complete variable domain, with remaining parts taken from reference TRBV7-2 and TRBJ2-2, reads GAGVSQSPSNKVTEKGKDVELRCDPISGHTALYWYRQSLGQGLEFLIYFQGNSAPDKSGLPSDRFSAERTGGSVSTLTIQRTQQEDSAVYLCASSLVKSRGVTGELFFGEGSRLTVL.

The genes are TRBV2 and TRBJ2-7; the D gene is possibly TRBD1 (6 bases). The germline V and J ends were trimmed by 0 bases and 5 bases, with 11 bases remaining between them. The CDR3 is made up of 14 amino acids. From germline, CDR1 is SNHLY and CDR2 FYNNEI. For the CDR3, the DNA is TGTGCCAGCAGTGAAGCGCTCAGGGGACACGAGCAGTACTTC. Residues: CASSEALRGHEQYF.

V gene TRBV6-4 combines with J gene TRBJ2-7; 9 positions agree with TRBD1. CDR1 and CDR2 (germline): MRHNA, SNTAGT. After removal of 4 bases from V and 5 bases from J, the junction contained 12 bases not matched to a gene. The CDR3 consists of 16 residues. Written as DNA, the CDR3 is TGTGCCAGCAGTGCTCTCCCCGGGACAGGGTCGGACGAGCAGTACTTC. Translating gives CASSALPGTGSDEQYF.

This chain uses TRBV6-1 with TRBJ1-6; D gene uncertain. V lost 1 base and J lost 6, with 10 bases in between. Per germline, CDR1 MNHNS and CDR2 SASEGT. The CDR3 has 15 residues. The CDR3 coding sequence is TGTGCCAGCAGTGAAGACAGCCGTTTTAATTCACCCCTCCACTTT. Its translation: CASSEDSRFNSPLHF.

The chain is built from TRBV18 and TRBJ2-7; 7 nucleotides agree with TRBD1. The CDR3 extends over 14 amino acids. With V trimmed by 3 bases and J by 5 bases, 7 bases remained unmatched. Germline CDR1 is KGHSH and CDR2 is LQKENI. In nucleotides, the CDR3 is TGTGCCAGCTCACCGACAGGGTGGGTCAACGAGCAGTACTTC. This sequence encodes CASSPTGWVNEQYF.

The sample holds a few counts of this clone. The gene calls are TRBV20-1 and TRBJ1-2; no reliable D call. The V and J ends lost 0 bases and 13 bases respectively, with 12 bases between them. The CDR3 consists of 11 residues. In germline, CDR1 is DFQATT, CDR2 SNEGSKA (reference sequence). The CDR3 nucleotides are TGCAGTGCTAGAGATGCCGCGGGGTGCACCTTC. This translates into CSARDAAGCTF.